This TCR beta chain emerged from a study of T cells after yellow fever vaccination. A word on this clonotype: The antigen is undetermined.

General study points: Overlap between CD4 and CD8 compartments was detected for a small share of clonotypes. After the booster, around 95% of CD4 and about nine tenths of CD8 primary-response clones were re-detected.

V shed 6 bases, J shed 4 bases, and the junction held 23 bases outside the gene matches. The CDR3 contains 21 residues. 5'RACE template switching generated TCR cDNA, adding a universal primer site and UMIs. Each CDR3 protein gets one entry after TCRdb re-called the 5' RACE reads with MiXCR. The table lists roughly 520,000 distinct CDR3 sequences, less than 25% of them singletons. The source of this sequence is a man aged 18 to 30 who received the YFV17D yellow fever vaccine. The V call is TRBV12-3 or TRBV12-4, the J call TRBJ2-5; 13 nucleotides align to TRBD2. The specimen comprised PBMCs, sampled around 3 weeks after the first yellow fever vaccination. This CDR3 is CASSFNLNPGLAGSERETQYF. The DNA for the CDR3 is TGTGCCAGCAGCTTCAACCTCAATCCGGGACTAGCGGGGTCAGAGAGAGAGACCCAGTACTTC.